This entry lists 8 T cell receptor beta chains sequenced from one sample in a study of CD8 T cells in Susac syndrome. Random hexamers served to reverse transcribe roughly 0.45 to 1 ug RNA. TCRdb fed the immunoSEQ multiplex PCR reads into MiXCR, producing one record per CDR3 protein. This table has 180,000 or so distinct CDR3 sequences, approximately 96% appearing once. The sequencing input was CD4+ T cells from PBMCs. These receptors originate from a human donor in good health.

This chain connects TRBV7-2 to TRBJ2-7; D may be TRBD2 (6 bases). Per the germline V gene, CDR1 is SGHTA and CDR2 is FQGNSA. V lost 8 bases and J 1 base, leaving 15 bases between the germline ends. The CDR3 contains 14 residues. CDR3 protein: CASQMVGGSYEQYF. CDR3 coding DNA: TGTGCCAGCCAAATGGTCGGGGGATCCTACGAGCAGTACTTC.

The chain links TRBV4-2 to TRBJ2-7, with D perhaps being TRBD1 or TRBD2 (5 bases each). The V gene lost 5 bases and the J gene lost 4 bases, with 15 bases spanning the gap. This CDR3 has 14 amino acids. In germline, CDR1 is LGHNA, CDR2 YNFKEQ. CDR3 loop: CASSYRDGDYEQYF. The CDR3 DNA reads TGTGCCAGCAGCTACCGGGACGGAGATTACGAGCAGTACTTC.

The V and J genes are TRBV19 and TRBJ1-5, with D hard to call. CDR3 length: 15 amino acids. From germline, CDR1 is LNHDA and CDR2 SQIVND (reference sequence). The V and J ends lost 6 bases and 0 bases respectively, with 12 bases between them. The CDR3, as DNA: TGTGCCAGTAGGAACACCGCAGGTAGCAATCAGCCCCAGCATTTT. Its translation is CASRNTAGSNQPQHF. Variable domain in full (rest from reference TRBV19 and TRBJ1-5): DGGITQSPKYLFRKEGQNVTLSCEQNLNHDAMYWYRQDPGQGLRLIYYSQIVNDFQKGDIAEGYSVSREKKESFPLTVTSAQKNPTAFYLCASRNTAGSNQPQHFGDGTRLSIL.

This chain uses TRBV5-1 with TRBJ2-5; 10 nucleotides match TRBD1. CDR3 size: 15 residues. Germline loops: CDR1 SGHRS, CDR2 YFSETQ. Trimming cost V 5 bases and J 5 bases; bases outside gene matches: 9. CDR3 residues: CASSPFGTGEETQYF. The CDR3 DNA reads TGCGCCAGCAGTCCGTTTGGGACAGGGGAGGAGACCCAGTACTTC.

The rearrangement links TRBV3-1 to TRBJ2-5; possible D gene TRBD2, 6 bases. V was pared by 4 bases and J by 9 bases, with 15 bases between. Germline CDR1 is LGHDT and CDR2 is YNNKEL (reference sequence). The CDR3 extends over 13 amino acids. CDR3 DNA sequence: TGTGCCAGCAGCCCCGGAGGGGTTCAGGCCCAGTACTTC. This gives the protein CASSPGGVQAQYF.

This chain connects TRBV20-1 to TRBJ2-2; TRBD1 matches at 8 bases. V trimming: 5 bases; J trimming: 1 base; junction bases outside the gene matches: 0. Per germline, CDR1 DFQATT and CDR2 SNEGSKA (reference sequence). CDR3 length: 13 residues. DNA of the CDR3: TGCAGTGCTGGGACAGGGAACACCGGGGAGCTGTTTTTT. Protein: CSAGTGNTGELFF.

This chain joins TRBV9 and TRBJ2-2; the D is unclear. The ends were cut back, 4 bases at V and 7 bases at J, with 8 bases in the middle. The germline V gene encodes CDR1 SGDLS and CDR2 YYNGEE. CDR3 size: 12 residues. CDR3 in amino acids: CASSSGGGELFF. In DNA form, the CDR3 reads TGTGCCAGCAGCTCAGGCGGCGGGGAGCTGTTTTTT.

The genes are TRBV2 and TRBJ2-3; 10 bases agree with TRBD1. Germline CDR1 and CDR2: SNHLY and FYNNEI. After removal of 7 bases from V and 0 bases from J, the junction contained 4 bases not matched to a gene. The CDR3 sequence is 15 residues long. CDR3 protein: CASTRDRGSTDTQYF. CDR3 nucleotide sequence: TGTGCCAGCACCCGGGACAGGGGAAGCACAGATACGCAGTATTTT.